The 13 T cell receptor beta chains given below trace back to one sample, sequenced in a study of blood T cell repertoires in COVID-19. The repertoire was sequenced with immunoSEQ multiplex PCR; TCRdb's copy has only in-frame clones and lacks some. This table has some 320,000 clones, approximately 91% appearing once. Input material: PBMCs or T cells enriched from blood (not recorded which). The origin of the receptors is a man aged 60 to 75 who had recovered from COVID-19.

The CDR3 is CASSPRVVTNYGYTF. The CDR3 DNA follows: TGTGCCAGCAGCCCAAGAGTTGTGACTAACTATGGCTACACCTTC. V gene TRBV3-1 (or the pseudogene TRBV3-2) combines with J gene TRBJ1-2; D remains unclear. Germline-derived CDR1 and CDR2 are LGHDT and YNNKEL (reference sequence). V gave up 4 bases and J gave up 0 bases, with 12 bases separating them. The CDR3 runs 15 residues.

The chain couples TRBV9 to TRBJ2-2, with 14 positions matching TRBD2. Germline CDR1 and CDR2: SGDLS and YYNGEE. V lost 0 bases to trimming and J lost 4 bases; unmatched junction nucleotides: 8. This CDR3 has 19 residues. CDR3 nucleotide sequence: TGTGCCAGCAGCGTAGGGGCCCCGACTAGCGGGAGGGTCACCGGGGAGCTGTTTTTT. This sequence encodes CASSVGAPTSGRVTGELFF.

This rearrangement joins TRBV3-1 (or the pseudogene TRBV3-2) to TRBJ1-1, with no clear D. This CDR3 region has 14 residues. Between the trimmed V and J ends, which lost 3 bases and 1 base, there was a span of 9 bases. Germline V lookup: CDR1 LGHDT, CDR2 YNNKEL (reference sequence). CDR3 sequence (DNA): TGTGCCAGCAGCCAGACACAGAAGAACACTGAAGCTTTCTTT. Residues: CASSQTQKNTEAFF.

This clone has a single count. This chain joins TRBV10-2 and TRBJ1-5; D uncertain. The CDR3 is 14 residues long. The germline V gene encodes CDR1 WSHSY and CDR2 SAAADI. V shed 8 bases and J shed 0 bases, with 11 bases lying between them. For the CDR3, the DNA is TGCGCCAGCGGACCTAGCAATAGCAATCAGCCCCAGCATTTT. Protein sequence: CASGPSNSNQPQHF.

The table lists this clone with a few counts. The rearrangement joins TRBV11-2 to TRBJ2-1; the match to TRBD2 covers 10 bases. The V and J ends lost 4 bases and 3 bases, in that order; junction bases with no gene match: 3. Germline V CDR1 and CDR2: SGHAT, FQNNGV. The CDR3 has 15 residues. The CDR3: CASSYIAGGYNEQFF. The CDR3 DNA reads as TGTGCCAGCAGCTATATAGCGGGAGGCTACAATGAGCAGTTCTTC.

The chain combines TRBV6-5 with TRBJ1-6, with D tentatively TRBD1 (6 bases). CDR1 and CDR2 (germline): MNHEY, SVGAGI. The V end was cut by 2 bases, the J end by 13 bases, with 12 bases between. This CDR3 has 13 residues. DNA for the CDR3: TGTGCCAGCAGTTACGGGACGAGGGGGCCCCTCCACTTT. Protein product: CASSYGTRGPLHF.

V and J are TRBV5-5 and TRBJ2-5; D remains ambiguous. Germline V CDR1 and CDR2: SGHKS, YYEKEE (reference sequence). The CDR3 spans 14 residues. V gave up 2 bases and J gave up 5 bases, with 13 bases separating them. The CDR3 DNA reads TGTGCCAGCAGCTTCCCGGTTGGAGAGGAGACCCAGTACTTC. As protein: CASSFPVGEETQYF.

V and J are TRBV18 and TRBJ1-2, with D perhaps matching TRBD1 (6 bases). The CDR3 loop spans 13 amino acids. Per the germline V gene, CDR1 is KGHSH and CDR2 is LQKENI. Trimming left V 3 bases short and J 4 bases short, with 9 bases between. CDR3 amino acids: CASSPGQIYGYTF. CDR3 in DNA: TGTGCCAGCTCACCGGGACAAATCTATGGCTACACCTTC.

The genes are TRBV18 and TRBJ2-7; the match to TRBD1 covers 7 bases. Germline V gene data show CDR1 as KGHSH and CDR2 as LQKENI. The CDR3 spans 15 residues. V lost 3 bases and J lost 0; bases outside the gene matches: 5. CDR3 nucleotides: TGTGCCAGCTCACCGCGACAGGGCAACTCCTACGAGCAGTACTTC. Protein sequence: CASSPRQGNSYEQYF.

This clone has a single count. The rearrangement uses TRBV18 and TRBJ1-5; 8 bases agree with TRBD1. The CDR3 spans 14 residues. V lost 5 bases to trimming and J lost 6 bases; unmatched junction nucleotides: 6. Germline CDR1 and CDR2: KGHSH and LQKENI. The DNA of the CDR3 is TGTGCCAGCTCAACCGGACAGGGAGGTCAGCCCCAGCATTTT. Translated: CASSTGQGGQPQHF. Looking up the rest from reference TRBV18 and TRBJ1-5 gives the full variable domain: NAGVMQNPRHLVRRRGQEARLRCSPMKGHSHVYWYRQLPEEGLKFMVYLQKENIIDESGMPKERFSAEFPKEGPSILRIQQVVRGDSAAYFCASSTGQGGQPQHFGDGTRLSIL.

The chain has TRBV7-3 and TRBJ2-7; D may be TRBD2 (5 bases). V was trimmed by 2 bases and J by 3 bases, leaving 8 bases between them. The CDR3 totals 13 residues. CDR1 is SGHTA, CDR2 FQGTGA, per germline. DNA for the CDR3: TGTGCCAGCAGCTTATTGGCGGGCTACGAGCAGTACTTC. Translation: CASSLLAGYEQYF.

The chain employs TRBV30 and TRBJ2-5; 7 bases match TRBD1. After removal of 6 bases from V and 2 bases from J, the junction contained 3 bases not matched to a gene. This CDR3 has 12 residues. Germline V gene data show CDR1 as GTSNPN and CDR2 as SVGIG (reference sequence). The CDR3 protein is CACKTGQETQYF. The CDR3 region has the DNA TGTGCCTGTAAGACAGGGCAAGAGACCCAGTACTTC.

In the case of this clone: This same CDR3 is encoded by further DNA sequences in the sample. The chain joins TRBV29-1 to TRBJ2-1, with 11 nucleotides matching TRBD2. Germline trimming cut 7 bases from V and 2 bases from J; bases unmatched to any gene: 4. This CDR3 is 14 amino acids long. Germline lookup yields CDR1 SQVTM and CDR2 ANQGSEA. CDR3 coding DNA: TGCAGCGCCTCGACTAGCGGGGCCTACAATGAGCAGTTCTTC. Protein: CSASTSGAYNEQFF.